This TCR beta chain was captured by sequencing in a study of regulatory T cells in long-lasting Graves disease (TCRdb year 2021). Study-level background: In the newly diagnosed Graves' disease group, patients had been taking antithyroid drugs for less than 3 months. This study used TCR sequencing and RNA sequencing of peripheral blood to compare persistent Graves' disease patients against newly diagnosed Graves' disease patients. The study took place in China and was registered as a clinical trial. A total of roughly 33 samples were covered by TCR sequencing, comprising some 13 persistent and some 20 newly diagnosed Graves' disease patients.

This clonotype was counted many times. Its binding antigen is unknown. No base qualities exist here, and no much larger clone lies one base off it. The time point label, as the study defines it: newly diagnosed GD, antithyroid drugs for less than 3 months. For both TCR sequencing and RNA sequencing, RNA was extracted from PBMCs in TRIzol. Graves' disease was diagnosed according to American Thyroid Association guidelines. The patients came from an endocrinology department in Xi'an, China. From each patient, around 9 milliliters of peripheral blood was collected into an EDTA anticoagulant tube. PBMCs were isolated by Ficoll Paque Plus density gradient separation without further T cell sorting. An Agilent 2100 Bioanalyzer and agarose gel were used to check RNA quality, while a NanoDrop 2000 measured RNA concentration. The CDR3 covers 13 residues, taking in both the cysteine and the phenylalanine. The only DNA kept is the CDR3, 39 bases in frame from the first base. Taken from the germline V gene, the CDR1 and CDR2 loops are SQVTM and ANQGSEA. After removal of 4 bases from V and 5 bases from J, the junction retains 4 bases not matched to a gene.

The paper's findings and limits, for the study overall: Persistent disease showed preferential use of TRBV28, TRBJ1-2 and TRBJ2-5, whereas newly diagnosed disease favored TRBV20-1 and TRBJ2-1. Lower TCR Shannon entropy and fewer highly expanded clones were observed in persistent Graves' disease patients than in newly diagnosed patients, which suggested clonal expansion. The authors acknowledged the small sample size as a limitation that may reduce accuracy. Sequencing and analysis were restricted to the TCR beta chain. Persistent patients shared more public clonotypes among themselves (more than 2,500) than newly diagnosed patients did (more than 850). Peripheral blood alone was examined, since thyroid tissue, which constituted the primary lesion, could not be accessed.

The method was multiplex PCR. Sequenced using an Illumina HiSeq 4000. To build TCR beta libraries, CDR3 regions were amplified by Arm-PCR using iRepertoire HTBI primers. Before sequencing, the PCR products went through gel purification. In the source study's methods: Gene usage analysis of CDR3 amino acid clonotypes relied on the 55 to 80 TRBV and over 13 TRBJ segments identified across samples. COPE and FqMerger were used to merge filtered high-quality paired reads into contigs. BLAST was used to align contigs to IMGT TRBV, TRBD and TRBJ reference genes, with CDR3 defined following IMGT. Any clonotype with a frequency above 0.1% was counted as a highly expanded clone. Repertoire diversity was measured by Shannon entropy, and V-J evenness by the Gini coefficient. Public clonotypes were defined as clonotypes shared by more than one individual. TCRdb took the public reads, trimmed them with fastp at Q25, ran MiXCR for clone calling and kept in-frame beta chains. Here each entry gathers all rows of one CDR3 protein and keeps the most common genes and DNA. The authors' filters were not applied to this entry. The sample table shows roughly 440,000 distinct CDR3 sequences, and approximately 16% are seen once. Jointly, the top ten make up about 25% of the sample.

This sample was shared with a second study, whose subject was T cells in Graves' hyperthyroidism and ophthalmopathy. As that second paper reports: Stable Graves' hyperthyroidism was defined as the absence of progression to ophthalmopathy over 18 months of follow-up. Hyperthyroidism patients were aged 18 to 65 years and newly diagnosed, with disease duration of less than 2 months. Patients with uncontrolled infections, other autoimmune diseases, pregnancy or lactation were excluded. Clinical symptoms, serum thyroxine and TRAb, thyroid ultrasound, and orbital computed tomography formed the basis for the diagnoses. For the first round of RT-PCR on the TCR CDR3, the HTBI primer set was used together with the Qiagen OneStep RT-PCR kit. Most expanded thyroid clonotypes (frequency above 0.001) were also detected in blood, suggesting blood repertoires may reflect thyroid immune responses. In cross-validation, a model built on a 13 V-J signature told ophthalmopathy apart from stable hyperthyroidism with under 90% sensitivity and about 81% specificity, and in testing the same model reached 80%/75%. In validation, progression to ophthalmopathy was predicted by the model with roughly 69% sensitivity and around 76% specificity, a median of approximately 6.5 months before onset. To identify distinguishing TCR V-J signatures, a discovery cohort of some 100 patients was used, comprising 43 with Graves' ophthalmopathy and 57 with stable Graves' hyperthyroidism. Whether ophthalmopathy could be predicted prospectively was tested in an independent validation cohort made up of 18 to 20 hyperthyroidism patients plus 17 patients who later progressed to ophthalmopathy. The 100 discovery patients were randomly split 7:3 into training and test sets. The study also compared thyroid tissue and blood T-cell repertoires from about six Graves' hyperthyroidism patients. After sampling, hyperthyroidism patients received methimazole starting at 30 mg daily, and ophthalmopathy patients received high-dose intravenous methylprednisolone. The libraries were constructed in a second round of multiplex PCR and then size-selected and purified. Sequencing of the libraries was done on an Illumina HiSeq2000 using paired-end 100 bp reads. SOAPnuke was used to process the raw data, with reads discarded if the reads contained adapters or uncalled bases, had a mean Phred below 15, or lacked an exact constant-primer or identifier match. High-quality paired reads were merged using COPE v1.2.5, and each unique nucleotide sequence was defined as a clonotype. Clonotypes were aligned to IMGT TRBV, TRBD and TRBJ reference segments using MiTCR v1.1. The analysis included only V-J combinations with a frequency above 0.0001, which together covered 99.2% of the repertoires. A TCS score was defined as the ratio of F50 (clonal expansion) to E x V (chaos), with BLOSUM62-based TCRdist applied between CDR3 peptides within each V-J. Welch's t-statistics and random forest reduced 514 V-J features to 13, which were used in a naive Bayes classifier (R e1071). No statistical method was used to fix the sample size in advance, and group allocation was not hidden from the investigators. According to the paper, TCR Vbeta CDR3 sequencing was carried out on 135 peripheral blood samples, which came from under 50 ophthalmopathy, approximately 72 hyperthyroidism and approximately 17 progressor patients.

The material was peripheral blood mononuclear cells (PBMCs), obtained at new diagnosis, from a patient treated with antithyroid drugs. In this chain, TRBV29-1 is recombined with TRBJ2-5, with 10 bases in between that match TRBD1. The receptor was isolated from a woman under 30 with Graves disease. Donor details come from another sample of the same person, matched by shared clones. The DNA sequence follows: TGCAGCGTTGGACAGGGGGCTGGTGAGACCCAGTACTTC. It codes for CSVGQGAGETQYF.